A selection of T cell receptor beta chains follows, all from one sample in a study of Ad26.COV2.S vaccination and SARS-CoV-2 variants. Repertoires were generated with immunoSEQ multiplex PCR, while TCRdb's copy carries only in-frame clones and drops some. Among hundreds of thousands of clones listed, about 88% were seen once. Here the sequenced sample was peripheral blood, taken in a trial of Ad26.COV2.S vaccine versus placebo. These TCRs come from a person aged 18 to 59 who received the Ad26.COV2.S COVID-19 vaccine or a placebo. Each CDR3 is given with its conserved first and last residue. The order of the fields is D gene, CDR3 length, V gene, clone size, J gene, CDR3 protein, CDR3 DNA. A D gene is named only where the DNA matches it firmly. Clone size, where shown, is once, few, many, or a class for clones that have expanded.

d_call: NA
cdr3_length: 13
v_call: TRBV19
clone_size: NA
j_call: TRBJ1-1
cdr3_aa: CASSSTGNTEAFF
cdr3_nt: TGTGCCAGTAGTAGTACGGGGAACACTGAAGCTTTCTTT

d_call: NA
cdr3_length: 12
v_call: TRBV9
clone_size: NA
j_call: TRBJ1-3
cdr3_aa: CASSVAGNTIYF
cdr3_nt: TGTGCCAGCAGCGTAGCAGGAAACACCATATATTTT

d_call: TRBD1
cdr3_length: 14
v_call: TRBV5-6
clone_size: NA
j_call: TRBJ2-7
cdr3_aa: CASSLWGQAYEQYF
cdr3_nt: TGTGCCAGCAGCTTGTGGGGACAGGCCTACGAGCAGTACTTC

d_call: NA
cdr3_length: 14
v_call: TRBV4-1
clone_size: NA
j_call: TRBJ1-4
cdr3_aa: CASSQDQQGAKLFF
cdr3_nt: TGCGCCAGCAGCCAAGATCAACAGGGAGCAAAGCTGTTTTTT

d_call: TRBD2
cdr3_length: 15
v_call: TRBV10-3
clone_size: NA
j_call: TRBJ2-1
cdr3_aa: CAISDSGSSYNEQFF
cdr3_nt: TGTGCCATCAGTGATAGCGGGAGCTCCTACAATGAGCAGTTCTTC

d_call: NA
cdr3_length: 14
v_call: TRBV11-2
clone_size: NA
j_call: TRBJ2-1
cdr3_aa: CASSLHLSYNEQFF
cdr3_nt: TGTGCCAGCAGCTTGCATCTCTCCTACAATGAGCAGTTCTTC

d_call: NA
cdr3_length: 17
v_call: TRBV13
clone_size: few
j_call: TRBJ1-3
cdr3_aa: CASSLASRTRRGNTIYF
cdr3_nt: TGTGCCAGCAGCTTAGCGTCCCGGACCCGGCGGGGAAACACCATATATTTT

d_call: NA
cdr3_length: 16
v_call: TRBV5-4
clone_size: NA
j_call: TRBJ2-2
cdr3_aa: CASSLDNTPNTGELFF
cdr3_nt: TGTGCCAGCAGCTTGGATAACACACCGAACACCGGGGAGCTGTTTTTT

d_call: NA
cdr3_length: 12
v_call: TRBV11-3
clone_size: few
j_call: TRBJ2-3
cdr3_aa: CASSLGGDTQYF
cdr3_nt: TGTGCCAGCAGCTTAGGGGGAGATACGCAGTATTTT

d_call: NA
cdr3_length: 16
v_call: TRBV4-2
clone_size: NA
j_call: TRBJ1-1
cdr3_aa: CASSQSPDYTNTEAFF
cdr3_nt: TGTGCCAGCAGCCAATCCCCGGACTATACAAACACTGAAGCTTTCTTT

d_call: NA
cdr3_length: 16
v_call: TRBV9
clone_size: NA
j_call: TRBJ2-2
cdr3_aa: CASSVVAGIGTGELFF
cdr3_nt: TGTGCCAGCAGCGTAGTAGCAGGGATCGGCACCGGGGAGCTGTTTTTT

d_call: NA
cdr3_length: 11
v_call: TRBV18
clone_size: NA
j_call: TRBJ2-7
cdr3_aa: CASSYSYEQYF
cdr3_nt: TGTGCCAGCTCATACTCCTACGAGCAGTACTTC

d_call: NA
cdr3_length: 14
v_call: TRBV20-1
clone_size: NA
j_call: TRBJ1-2
cdr3_aa: CSASGTGGIYGYTF
cdr3_nt: TGCAGTGCTAGTGGGACCGGGGGAATCTATGGCTACACCTTC

d_call: TRBD2
cdr3_length: 19
v_call: TRBV4-2
clone_size: NA
j_call: TRBJ2-1
cdr3_aa: CASSPSPGLAGITYNEQFF
cdr3_nt: TGTGCCAGCAGCCCCAGTCCGGGACTAGCGGGGATCACCTACAATGAGCAGTTCTTC

d_call: TRBD1
cdr3_length: 15
v_call: TRBV2
clone_size: NA
j_call: TRBJ2-5
cdr3_aa: CASSDRGGNQETQYF
cdr3_nt: TGTGCCAGCAGTGACAGAGGGGGCAACCAAGAGACCCAGTACTTC

d_call: NA
cdr3_length: 12
v_call: TRBV10-3
clone_size: NA
j_call: TRBJ2-3
cdr3_aa: CASRTTTDTQYF
cdr3_nt: TGTGCCAGTAGGACAACAACAGATACGCAGTATTTT

d_call: TRBD1
cdr3_length: 13
v_call: TRBV7-8
clone_size: once
j_call: TRBJ1-1
cdr3_aa: CASSFTGDTEAFF
cdr3_nt: TGTGCCAGCAGCTTCACAGGGGACACTGAAGCTTTCTTT

d_call: NA
cdr3_length: 14
v_call: TRBV5-1
clone_size: NA
j_call: TRBJ2-3
cdr3_aa: CASSLPGLTDTQYF
cdr3_nt: TGCGCCAGCAGCCTCCCGGGACTGACAGATACGCAGTATTTT

d_call: NA
cdr3_length: 13
v_call: TRBV15
clone_size: NA
j_call: TRBJ1-2
cdr3_aa: CATSRDGSYGYTF
cdr3_nt: TGTGCCACCAGCAGAGATGGAAGCTATGGCTACACCTTC

d_call: NA
cdr3_length: 12
v_call: TRBV12-5
clone_size: NA
j_call: TRBJ2-1
cdr3_aa: CASGLLYDEQFF
cdr3_nt: TGTGCTAGTGGTTTACTCTACGATGAGCAGTTCTTC

d_call: NA
cdr3_length: 14
v_call: TRBV9
clone_size: NA
j_call: TRBJ2-1
cdr3_aa: CASSVASVNNEQFF
cdr3_nt: TGTGCCAGCAGCGTGGCTAGCGTTAACAATGAGCAGTTCTTC

d_call: TRBD2
cdr3_length: 16
v_call: TRBV19
clone_size: NA
j_call: TRBJ2-1
cdr3_aa: CASSRAQGGSYNEQFF
cdr3_nt: TGTGCCAGTAGCAGGGCCCAGGGAGGGTCCTACAATGAGCAGTTCTTC

d_call: TRBD1
cdr3_length: 21
v_call: TRBV19
clone_size: few
j_call: TRBJ1-6
cdr3_aa: CASSIVPGPGQGTSYNSPLHF
cdr3_nt: TGTGCCAGTAGTATAGTCCCCGGCCCGGGACAGGGAACTTCCTATAATTCACCCCTCCACTTT

d_call: NA
cdr3_length: 14
v_call: TRBV18
clone_size: once
j_call: TRBJ2-7
cdr3_aa: CASSPLGFLYEQYF
cdr3_nt: TGTGCCAGCTCACCACTGGGATTTCTCTACGAGCAGTACTTC

d_call: NA
cdr3_length: 17
v_call: TRBV19
clone_size: once
j_call: TRBJ2-7
cdr3_aa: CASSISGNSYDSYEQYF
cdr3_nt: TGTGCCAGTAGTATTTCGGGAAACTCCTATGACTCCTACGAGCAGTACTTC

d_call: NA
cdr3_length: 13
v_call: TRBV24-1
clone_size: NA
j_call: TRBJ1-5
cdr3_aa: CATRRGSDQPQHF
cdr3_nt: TGTGCCACCAGACGGGGGTCTGATCAGCCCCAGCATTTT

d_call: NA
cdr3_length: 14
v_call: TRBV5-4
clone_size: NA
j_call: TRBJ1-1
cdr3_aa: CASSLLLPNTEAFF
cdr3_nt: TGTGCCAGCAGCTTGCTTCTACCGAACACTGAAGCTTTCTTT

d_call: NA
cdr3_length: 14
v_call: TRBV5-6
clone_size: once
j_call: TRBJ2-2
cdr3_aa: CASRAILNTGELFF
cdr3_nt: TGTGCCAGCAGGGCTATATTGAACACCGGGGAGCTGTTTTTT

d_call: NA
cdr3_length: 13
v_call: TRBV7-3
clone_size: NA
j_call: TRBJ2-5
cdr3_aa: CASSSYTGETQYF
cdr3_nt: TGTGCCAGCAGCTCTTACACGGGGGAGACCCAGTACTTC

d_call: NA
cdr3_length: 13
v_call: TRBV5-1
clone_size: NA
j_call: TRBJ1-2
cdr3_aa: CASSPVADDGYTF
cdr3_nt: TGCGCCAGCAGCCCGGTAGCGGACGATGGCTACACCTTC